This T cell receptor (beta chain) appears in the sequencing data of a study of cytomegalovirus exposure and HLA in healthy donors. Points from the study as a whole: Listed as cytomegalovirus-associated were 150 or so TCR beta chains.

This clone was observed once. Its matching antigen is unknown. Assay: immunoSEQ multiplex PCR; the TCRdb copy retains only in-frame clones and omits some. The table lists about 73,000 clones, 94% of them singletons. Germline V gene lookup returns CDR1 SGHRS and CDR2 YFSETQ. The V and J ends lost 2 bases and 2 bases respectively, with 19 bases between them. This CDR3 is 17 amino acids long. This receptor was obtained from a woman aged 18-29 years in good health and CMV-seropositive. This chain connects TRBV5-1 to TRBJ1-2, with TRBD1 as a possible D gene (5 bases). The specimen sequenced was PBMCs. CDR3 DNA sequence: TGCGCCAGCAGCTTACGGGGAGGGGCAGGGTCGAACTATGGCTACACCTTC. Translated: CASSLRGGAGSNYGYTF. The full variable domain, rest sourced from reference TRBV5-1 and TRBJ1-2, is KAGVTQTPRYLIKTRGQQVTLSCSPISGHRSVSWYQQTPGQGLQFLFEYFSETQRNKGNFPGRFSGRQFSNSRSEMNVSTLELGDSALYLCASSLRGGAGSNYGYTFGSGTRLTVV.